A single TCR beta chain is shown here with its context. As yet, its antigen is unknown. This entry is derived from a study of T cells after yellow fever vaccination. Study-wide results and limits: Subsequent booster samples again held most clones from primary vaccination (nearly 98% CD4, approximately 86% CD8).

Germline CDR1 LNHNV, CDR2 YYDKDF (reference sequence). This CDR3 has 16 amino acids. V was pared by 0 bases and J by 4 bases, with 7 bases of the junction left unmatched. It was through 5'RACE template switching that TCR cDNA was made, with a universal primer site and UMIs added. One entry per CDR3 protein results from TCRdb running MiXCR on the 5' RACE reads. Found here are about 170,000 distinct CDR3 sequences, about 6% of them singletons; the top ten hold about 2.7%. The chain links TRBV15 to TRBJ2-5; 8 bases map to TRBD2. The clonotype was recovered from a man younger than 35 who received the YFV17D yellow fever vaccine. This specimen consisted of CD4+ T cells sorted from PBMCs, obtained on the day of the first yellow fever vaccination. The CDR3 DNA sequence: TGTGCCACCAGCAGAGATCGTCCAGCGGGGGCAGAGACCCAGTACTTC. Protein: CATSRDRPAGAETQYF.